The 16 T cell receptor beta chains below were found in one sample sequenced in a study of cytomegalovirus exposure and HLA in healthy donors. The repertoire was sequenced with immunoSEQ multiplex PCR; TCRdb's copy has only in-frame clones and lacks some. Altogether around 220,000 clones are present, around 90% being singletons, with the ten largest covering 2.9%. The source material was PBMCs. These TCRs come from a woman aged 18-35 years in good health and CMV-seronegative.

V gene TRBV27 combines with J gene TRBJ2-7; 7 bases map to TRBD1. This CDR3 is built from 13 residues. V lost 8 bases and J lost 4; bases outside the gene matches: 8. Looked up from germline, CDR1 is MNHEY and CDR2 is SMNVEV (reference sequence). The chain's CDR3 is CASGWGQPYEQYF. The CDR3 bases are TGTGCCAGCGGCTGGGGACAGCCGTACGAGCAGTACTTC.

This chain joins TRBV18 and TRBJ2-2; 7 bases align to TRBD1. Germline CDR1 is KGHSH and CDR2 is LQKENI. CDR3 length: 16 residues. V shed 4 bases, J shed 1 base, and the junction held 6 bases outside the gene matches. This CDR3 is CASSQDRVRNTGELFF. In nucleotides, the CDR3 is TGTGCCAGCTCACAAGACAGGGTTAGGAACACCGGGGAGCTGTTTTTT. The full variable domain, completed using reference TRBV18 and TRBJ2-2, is NAGVMQNPRHLVRRRGQEARLRCSPMKGHSHVYWYRQLPEEGLKFMVYLQKENIIDESGMPKERFSAEFPKEGPSILRIQQVVRGDSAAYFCASSQDRVRNTGELFFGEGSRLTVL.

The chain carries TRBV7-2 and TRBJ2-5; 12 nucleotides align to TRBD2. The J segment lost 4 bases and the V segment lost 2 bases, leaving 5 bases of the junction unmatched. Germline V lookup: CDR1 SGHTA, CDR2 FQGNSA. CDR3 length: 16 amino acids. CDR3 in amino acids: CASSLLAGGSGETQYF. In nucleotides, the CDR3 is TGTGCCAGCAGCTTACTAGCGGGAGGGTCGGGAGAGACCCAGTACTTC.

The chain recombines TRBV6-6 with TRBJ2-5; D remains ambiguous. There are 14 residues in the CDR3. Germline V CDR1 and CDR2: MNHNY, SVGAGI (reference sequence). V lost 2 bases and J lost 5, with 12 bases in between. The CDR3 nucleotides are TGTGCCAGCAGTTACGTGGCGGTTGGGGAGACCCAGTACTTC. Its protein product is CASSYVAVGETQYF.

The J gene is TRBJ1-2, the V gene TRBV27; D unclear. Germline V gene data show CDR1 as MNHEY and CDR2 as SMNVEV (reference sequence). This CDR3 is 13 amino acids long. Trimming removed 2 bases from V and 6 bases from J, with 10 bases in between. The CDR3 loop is CASSLHSWDGYTF. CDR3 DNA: TGTGCCAGCAGTTTACACAGTTGGGATGGCTACACCTTC.

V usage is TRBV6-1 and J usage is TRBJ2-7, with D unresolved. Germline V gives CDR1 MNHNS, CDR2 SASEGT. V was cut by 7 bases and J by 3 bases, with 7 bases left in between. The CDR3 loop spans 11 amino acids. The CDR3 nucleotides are TGTGCCAGCACCTCACACTACGAGCAGTACTTC. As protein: CASTSHYEQYF.

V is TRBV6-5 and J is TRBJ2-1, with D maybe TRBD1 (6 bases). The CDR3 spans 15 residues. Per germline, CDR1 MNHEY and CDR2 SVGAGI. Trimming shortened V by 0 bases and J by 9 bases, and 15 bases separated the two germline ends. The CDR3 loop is CASSYSYRDGTEQFF. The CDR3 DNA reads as TGTGCCAGCAGTTACTCGTACAGGGATGGCACTGAGCAGTTCTTC.

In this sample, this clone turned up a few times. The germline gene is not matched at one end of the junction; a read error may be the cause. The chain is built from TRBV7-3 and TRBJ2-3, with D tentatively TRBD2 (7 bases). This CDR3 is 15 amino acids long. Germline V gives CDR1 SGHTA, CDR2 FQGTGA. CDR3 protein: CASSSTVIGGGALAF. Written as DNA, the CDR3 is TGTGCCAGCAGCTCCACGGTCATAGGTGGGGGGGCCCTGGCTTTT.

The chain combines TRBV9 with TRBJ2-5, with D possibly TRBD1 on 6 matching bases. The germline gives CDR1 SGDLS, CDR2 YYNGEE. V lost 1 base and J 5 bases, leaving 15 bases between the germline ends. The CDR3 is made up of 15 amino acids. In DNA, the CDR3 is TGTGCCAGCAGCGTATTGGCGGACAGCCCGGAGACCCAGTACTTC. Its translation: CASSVLADSPETQYF.

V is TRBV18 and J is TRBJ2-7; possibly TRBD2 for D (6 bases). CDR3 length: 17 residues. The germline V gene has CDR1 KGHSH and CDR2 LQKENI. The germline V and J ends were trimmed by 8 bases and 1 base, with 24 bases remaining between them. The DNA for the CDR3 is TGTGCCAGCACGACGGGACTCCTGGAGTCCTCATCCTACGAGCAGTACTTC. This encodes CASTTGLLESSSYEQYF.

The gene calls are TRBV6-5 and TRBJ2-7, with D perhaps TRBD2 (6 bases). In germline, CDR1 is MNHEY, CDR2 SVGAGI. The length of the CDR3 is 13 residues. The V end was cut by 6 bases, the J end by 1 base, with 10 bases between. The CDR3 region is CASRLANSYEQYF. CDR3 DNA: TGTGCCAGCAGGCTAGCGAATTCCTACGAGCAGTACTTC.

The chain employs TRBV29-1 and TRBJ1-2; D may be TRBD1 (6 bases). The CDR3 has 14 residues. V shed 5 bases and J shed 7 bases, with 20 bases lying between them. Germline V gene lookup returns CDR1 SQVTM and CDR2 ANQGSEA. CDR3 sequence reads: CSVFQRGGRGGYTF. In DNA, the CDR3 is TGCAGCGTTTTCCAACGCGGGGGCAGGGGTGGCTACACCTTC.

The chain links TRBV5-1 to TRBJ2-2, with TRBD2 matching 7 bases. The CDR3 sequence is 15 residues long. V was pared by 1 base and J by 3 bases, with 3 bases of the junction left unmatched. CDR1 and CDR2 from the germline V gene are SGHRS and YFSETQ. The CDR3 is CASSLTGGYTGELFF. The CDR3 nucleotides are TGCGCCAGCAGCTTGACGGGAGGATACACCGGGGAGCTGTTTTTT. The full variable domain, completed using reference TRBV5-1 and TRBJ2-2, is KAGVTQTPRYLIKTRGQQVTLSCSPISGHRSVSWYQQTPGQGLQFLFEYFSETQRNKGNFPGRFSGRQFSNSRSEMNVSTLELGDSALYLCASSLTGGYTGELFFGEGSRLTVL.

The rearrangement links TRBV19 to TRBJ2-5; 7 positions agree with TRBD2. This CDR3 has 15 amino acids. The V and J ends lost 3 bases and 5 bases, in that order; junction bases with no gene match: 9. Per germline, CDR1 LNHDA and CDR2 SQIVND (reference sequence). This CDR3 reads CASSMTLARRETQYF. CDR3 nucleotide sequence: TGTGCCAGTAGTATGACACTAGCGCGGCGGGAGACCCAGTACTTC.

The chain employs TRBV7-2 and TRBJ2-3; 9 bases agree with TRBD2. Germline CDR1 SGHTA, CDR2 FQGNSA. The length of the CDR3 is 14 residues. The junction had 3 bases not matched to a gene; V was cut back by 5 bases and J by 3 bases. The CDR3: CASSLGLATDTQYF. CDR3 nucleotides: TGTGCCAGCAGCCTCGGACTAGCGACAGATACGCAGTATTTT.

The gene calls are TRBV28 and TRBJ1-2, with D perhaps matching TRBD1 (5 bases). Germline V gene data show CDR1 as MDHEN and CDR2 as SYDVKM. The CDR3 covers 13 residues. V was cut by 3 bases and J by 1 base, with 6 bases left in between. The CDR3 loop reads CASSLGHNYGYTF. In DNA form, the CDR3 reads TGTGCCAGCAGTTTGGGGCATAACTATGGCTACACCTTC.